This TCR beta chain was profiled in a study of blood T cell repertoires in COVID-19. On the study more broadly: There were acute and convalescent COVID-19 samples, and they came from the United States, Italy and Spain. PBMCs, B-cell-depleted T cells, or T cells provided the cDNA or gDNA that made up the material.

Under the authors' procedure: How many nucleated cells were present was estimated from reference gene primer amplification. Only in-frame clones appear in the TCRdb table, and some are missing; sequencing was by immunoSEQ multiplex PCR. That table supplies the V and J calls and clone size; D and trimming were determined from the DNA. The sample lists approximately 250,000 clones, about 90% occurring once. In Seattle, patients joined the study during active infection and were tracked longitudinally. This clone came up once. This CDR3 is 14 amino acids long. CDR1 SEHNR and CDR2 FQNEAQ come from the germline V gene (reference sequence). V trimming: 5 bases; J trimming: 3 bases; junction bases outside the gene matches: 5.

The source of this sequence is a woman between 70 and 85 years old with COVID-19, enrolled during active disease. The rearrangement links TRBV7-9 to TRBJ2-7; 9 bases agree with TRBD1. Sequenced material: peripheral blood. CDR3 DNA sequence: TGTGCCAGCAGCAAACAGGGGGCAGTCTACGAGCAGTACTTC. This encodes CASSKQGAVYEQYF.